The 17 T cell receptor beta chains presented below share a single source sample, sequenced in a study of cytomegalovirus exposure and HLA in healthy donors. The PCR made use of 60 Vbeta and 13 Jbeta primers. Data came from immunoSEQ multiplex PCR; TCRdb stores just in-frame clones and leaves some out. The sample consists of about 110,000 clones, around 70% of them appearing once. Sample: PBMCs. The source is a woman aged 65 to 85 in good health and CMV-seropositive.

The V and J genes are TRBV4-2 and TRBJ1-6; 9 nucleotides line up with TRBD1. Germline CDR1 is LGHNA and CDR2 is YNFKEQ. Trimming removed 4 bases from V and 7 bases from J; junction bases left unmatched: 5. This CDR3 spans 15 amino acids. In nucleotides, the CDR3 is TGTGCCAGCAGCCCCGGGACAGGGTTCAATTCACCCCTCCACTTT. This translates into CASSPGTGFNSPLHF.

The chain carries TRBV6-1 and TRBJ1-2, with a weak D call TRBD1 (6 bases). Germline CDR1 MNHNS, CDR2 SASEGT. The CDR3 loop spans 15 amino acids. V was clipped by 7 bases and J by 0 bases, with 15 bases between them. In nucleotides, the CDR3 is TGTGCCAGCACTCAGGGGTGGGATACTAACTATGGCTACACCTTC. Its translation: CASTQGWDTNYGYTF.

This clone was counted a single time. The genes are TRBV2 and TRBJ2-5; a possible D gene is TRBD2 (6 bases). CDR3 length: 13 residues. V was pared by 8 bases and J by 1 base, with 11 bases between. Germline CDR1 and CDR2: SNHLY and FYNNEI. The chain's CDR3 is CASAYSGQETQYF. The DNA for the CDR3 is TGTGCCAGCGCCTATAGCGGCCAAGAGACCCAGTACTTC.

Only a few counts were recorded for this clone. The CDR3 protein is CASSLGGGHLSTSTDTQYF. The CDR3 bases are TGTGCCAGCAGCTTAGGCGGGGGGCACCTCTCCACTAGCACAGATACGCAGTATTTT. V and J are TRBV7-6 and TRBJ2-3; 8 bases fit TRBD2. The junction had 12 bases not matched to a gene; V was cut back by 1 base and J by 0 bases. Germline V gene sequence: CDR1 SGHVS, CDR2 FNYEAQ. The CDR3 covers 19 residues.

V is TRBV19 and J is TRBJ2-6; 8 bases line up with TRBD1. The CDR3 contains 15 residues. J lost 5 bases, V lost 6 bases, and 6 bases had no gene match. The germline CDR1 and CDR2 sequences are LNHDA and SQIVND (reference sequence). The CDR3 loop is CASSRGQGRANVLTF. CDR3 DNA sequence: TGTGCCAGTAGCAGAGGACAGGGTCGGGCCAACGTCCTGACTTTC.

V gene TRBV29-1 combines with J gene TRBJ1-2; D is perhaps TRBD1 (5 bases). Germline assignment: CDR1 SQVTM and CDR2 ANQGSEA. The CDR3 extends over 12 amino acids. V shed 5 bases and J shed 5 bases, with 12 bases lying between them. The CDR3 nucleotides read TGCAGCGTTTTAACCGGGACTTATGGCTACACCTTC. This sequence encodes CSVLTGTYGYTF.

DNA for the CDR3: TGTGCCAGCCGCGGACAGCCTGAGAACACTGAAGCTTTCTTT. Its protein product is CASRGQPENTEAFF. The chain combines TRBV2 with TRBJ1-1; weak D call: TRBD1 (6 bases). V gave up 8 bases and J gave up 1 base, with 14 bases separating them. The CDR3 has 14 amino acids. Germline assignment: CDR1 SNHLY and CDR2 FYNNEI.

This clone was recorded once. The gene calls are TRBV19 and TRBJ2-5, with D tentatively TRBD2 (6 bases). CDR3 length: 13 amino acids. The V gene lost 5 bases and the J gene lost 7 bases, with 14 bases spanning the gap. Germline lookup yields CDR1 LNHDA and CDR2 SQIVND (reference sequence). The CDR3 spells CASSGPGTGTQYF. The CDR3 DNA reads TGTGCCAGTAGTGGTCCCGGGACTGGGACCCAGTACTTC.

The chain is built from TRBV6-1 and TRBJ1-3, with 9 nucleotides matching TRBD1. V lost 7 bases to trimming and J lost 9 bases; unmatched junction nucleotides: 7. Germline V CDR1 and CDR2: MNHNS, SASEGT. This CDR3 has 13 residues. CDR3 DNA sequence: TGTGCCAGCAAGGGGACAGGGTCGACCACCATATATTTT. Translation: CASKGTGSTTIYF.

This clone appeared once. This rearrangement joins TRBV7-2 to TRBJ2-1, with 8 positions matching TRBD2. The V gene's germline CDR1 is SGHTA and CDR2 FQGNSA. This CDR3 contains 15 residues. V lost 6 bases to trimming and J lost 5 bases; unmatched junction nucleotides: 9. CDR3 protein: CASSPLAGYNNEQFF. CDR3 coding DNA: TGTGCCAGCAGTCCATTAGCGGGGTACAACAATGAGCAGTTCTTC.

J is TRBJ2-4 and V is TRBV5-8; TRBD1 might be the D (6 bases). Trimming took 2 bases from V and 1 from J, leaving 13 bases between them. Germline V CDR1 and CDR2: SGHTS, YDEGEE. CDR3 length equals 16 residues. CDR3 nucleotide sequence: TGTGCCAGCAGCTTATGGACAGCCAGCGCCAAAAACATTCAGTACTTC. Translation gives CASSLWTASAKNIQYF.

This clone has a single count. The chain links TRBV18 to TRBJ2-5; TRBD1 is a possible D gene (5 bases). The V and J ends lost 3 bases and 5 bases respectively, with 13 bases between them. The germline gives CDR1 KGHSH, CDR2 LQKENI. The CDR3 consists of 14 residues. The CDR3 DNA reads as TGTGCCAGCTCACCGCAGGGCATCCTGGAGACCCAGTACTTC. Translated: CASSPQGILETQYF. Full variable domain (rest looked up from reference TRBV18 and TRBJ2-5): NAGVMQNPRHLVRRRGQEARLRCSPMKGHSHVYWYRQLPEEGLKFMVYLQKENIIDESGMPKERFSAEFPKEGPSILRIQQVVRGDSAAYFCASSPQGILETQYFGPGTRLLVL.

This clone is a singleton in its sample. The chain has TRBV18 and TRBJ1-4; tentatively, D is TRBD1 (5 bases). This CDR3 has 13 amino acids. The germline V gene encodes CDR1 KGHSH and CDR2 LQKENI. The V end was cut by 8 bases, the J end by 8 bases, with 15 bases between. DNA for the CDR3: TGTGCCAGCCTACTCCGTCAGGGCGAAAAACTGTTTTTT. It translates to CASLLRQGEKLFF.

This clone was recorded a few times. The J gene is TRBJ1-2, the V gene TRBV4-1; 10 nucleotides line up with TRBD1. CDR3 size: 13 residues. J was trimmed by 4 bases and V by 7 bases; bases with no gene match: 3. Per the germline V gene, CDR1 is MGHRA and CDR2 is YSYEKL. The CDR3 region has the DNA TGCGCCAGCACCGGGACAGGGGCCTATGGCTACACCTTC. Residues: CASTGTGAYGYTF.

The rearrangement links TRBV30 to TRBJ2-2; 7 nucleotides align to TRBD1. CDR3 size: 17 residues. V lost 0 bases, J lost 4 bases, and 11 bases stayed unmatched. The germline V gene encodes CDR1 GTSNPN and CDR2 SVGIG (reference sequence). The CDR3 sequence is CAWSVPRRGWVTGELFF. The CDR3 DNA follows: TGTGCCTGGAGTGTACCCCGCAGGGGGTGGGTCACCGGGGAGCTGTTTTTT. Based on the CDR3 plus reference TRBV30 and TRBJ2-2, the full variable domain is SQTIHQWPATLVQPVGSPLSLECTVEGTSNPNLYWYRQAAGRGLQLLFYSVGIGQISSEVPQNLSASRPQDRQFILSSKKLLLSDSGFYLCAWSVPRRGWVTGELFFGEGSRLTVL.

This clone was seen a few times. The chain couples TRBV6-5 to TRBJ1-4, with D tentatively TRBD1 (6 bases). Trimming removed 2 bases at V and 3 bases at J, with 13 bases between. Germline values: CDR1 MNHEY, CDR2 SVGAGI. The CDR3 consists of 16 residues. As DNA, the CDR3 is TGTGCCAGCAGTTACCGGCCGGGGGGCGCTAATGAAAAACTGTTTTTT. It encodes CASSYRPGGANEKLFF.

This chain links TRBV2 with TRBJ1-4, with 10 bases lining up with TRBD1. V trimming: 5 bases; J trimming: 8 bases; junction bases outside the gene matches: 5. Germline CDR1 reads SNHLY; CDR2 reads FYNNEI. There are 14 residues in the CDR3. The CDR3 reads CASSPDRGEEKLFF. For the CDR3, the DNA is TGTGCCAGCAGTCCGGACAGGGGGGAAGAAAAACTGTTTTTT.